This T cell receptor (beta chain) is from a study of blood T cell repertoires in COVID-19. Across the study: Italy, Spain and the United States were the sources of the convalescent and acute COVID-19 samples.

Germline V CDR1 and CDR2: MDHEN, SYDVKM. V lost 7 bases, J lost 1 base, and 13 bases stayed unmatched. The CDR3 extends over 19 amino acids. In the study's own analysis: For nucleated cells, counts were estimated from reference gene primer amplification. The assay was immunoSEQ multiplex PCR, and TCRdb's table has in-frame clones only and misses some. D and trimming come from the DNA, and the V and J calls and clone size come from that table. The sample includes 150,000 to 200,000 clones, 65% to 90% of them seen just once. Donors of Cohort 3 who recovered were those that had two negative PCRs, clearance, or symptom resolution.

This clonotype was obtained from a man aged 35-49 years who had recovered from COVID-19. V gene TRBV28 combines with J gene TRBJ2-1; 13 bases fit TRBD2. The sample was PBMCs or T cells enriched from blood (not recorded which). The CDR3 reads CASTTPGLAGLVSYNEQFF. For the CDR3, the DNA is TGTGCCAGCACAACACCGGGACTAGCGGGACTGGTGTCCTACAATGAGCAGTTCTTC.